These 11 T cell receptor beta chains came from one sample sequenced in a study of tumor T cells in aggressive B-cell lymphoma. Assay: immunoSEQ multiplex PCR; the TCRdb copy retains only in-frame clones and omits some. This sample has around 3,200 clones, with about 91% found just once. Sequencing input: tumor tissue. The receptor set was obtained from an adult with diffuse large B cell lymphoma.

V and J are TRBV7-9 and TRBJ2-3, with a possible D match to TRBD2 (5 bases). Germline CDR1 SEHNR, CDR2 FQNEAQ (reference sequence). V dropped 6 bases and J dropped 0 bases, with 13 bases sitting between them. CDR3 length: 15 amino acids. Here the CDR3 DNA reads TGTGCCAGCAGATCCGGGCGGGCTAGCACAGATACGCAGTATTTT. This sequence encodes CASRSGRASTDTQYF.

The genes are TRBV4-1 and TRBJ1-2, with 9 positions matching TRBD1. This CDR3 is built from 18 residues. V shed 1 base and J 3 bases; nucleotides not matched to a gene: 12. Germline CDR1 and CDR2: MGHRA and YSYEKL. The DNA of the CDR3 is TGCGCCAGCAGCCAAGCCTTCCCTCTTACAGGGGGCGACTATGGCTACACCTTC. Amino acids: CASSQAFPLTGGDYGYTF.

The chain couples TRBV29-1 to TRBJ1-2, with unresolved D. Trimming removed 4 bases at V and 8 bases at J, with 11 bases between. The CDR3 has 11 residues. Germline CDR1 and CDR2: SQVTM and ANQGSEA. CDR3 loop: CSVARAEGYTF. CDR3 in DNA: TGCAGCGTTGCTAGAGCAGAAGGCTACACCTTC.

J is TRBJ2-7 and V is TRBV19, with TRBD2 matching over 11 bases. The J segment lost 3 bases and the V segment lost 5 bases, leaving 6 bases of the junction unmatched. Germline CDR1 is LNHDA and CDR2 is SQIVND (reference sequence). The CDR3 spans 15 residues. CDR3 in amino acids: CASSPGTSGNYEQYF. The DNA for the CDR3 is TGTGCCAGTAGTCCGGGGACTAGCGGAAACTACGAGCAGTACTTC.

DNA of the CDR3: TGCAGCGTCCTTTACAGGGGGGCTAACTATGGCTACACCTTC. Translated, it gives CSVLYRGANYGYTF. The V and J genes are TRBV29-1 and TRBJ1-2; 8 positions agree with TRBD1. In germline, CDR1 is SQVTM, CDR2 ANQGSEA. This CDR3 spans 14 amino acids. J lost 0 bases, V lost 6 bases, and 6 bases had no gene match.

The chain couples TRBV5-6 to TRBJ2-7, with 7 positions matching TRBD1. The junction had 7 bases not matched to a gene; V was cut back by 1 base and J by 6 bases. Germline CDR1 is SGHDT and CDR2 is YYEEEE. The CDR3 loop spans 14 amino acids. CDR3 protein: CASSLRGRLSEQYF. For the CDR3, the DNA is TGTGCCAGCAGCTTGAGGGGGCGACTCAGCGAGCAGTACTTC.

The chain employs TRBV5-4 and TRBJ2-5, with TRBD1 identical over 7 bases. This CDR3 region has 15 residues. In germline, CDR1 is SGHNT, CDR2 YYREEE (reference sequence). V dropped 2 bases and J dropped 1; count of bases not matched to a gene: 5. CDR3 region: CASSFRDSLQETQYF. The CDR3 DNA sequence: TGTGCCAGCAGCTTTCGGGACAGCCTCCAAGAGACCCAGTACTTC.

The chain uses TRBV7-8 and TRBJ1-4; a weak D match, TRBD1 (6 bases). Germline V lookup: CDR1 SGHVS, CDR2 FQNEAQ. V was trimmed by 1 base and J by 7 bases, leaving 13 bases between them. The CDR3 runs to 15 residues. CDR3 amino acids: CASSLVSRGGEKLFF. Written as DNA, the CDR3 is TGTGCCAGCAGCTTAGTTTCCAGGGGTGGTGAAAAACTGTTTTTT.

The chain combines TRBV20-1 with TRBJ2-5; D gene uncertain. Trimming left V 0 bases short and J 6 bases short, with 5 bases between. Germline CDR1 DFQATT, CDR2 SNEGSKA (reference sequence). The CDR3 totals 11 residues. CDR3 nucleotides: TGCAGTGCTAGAGACCTACAGACCCAGTACTTC. Its protein product is CSARDLQTQYF.

CDR3 loop: CASSPWTSRTDTQYF. In DNA, the CDR3 is TGTGCCAGCTCACCTTGGACTAGTCGTACAGATACGCAGTATTTT. The genes are TRBV18 and TRBJ2-3; 7 positions match TRBD2. The CDR3 is 15 residues long. Losses at the gene ends were 3 bases for V and 3 bases for J; bases not matched to a gene: 6. Germline V CDR1 and CDR2: KGHSH, LQKENI.

This chain links TRBV7-9 with TRBJ2-1, with 7 bases lining up with TRBD2. Germline assignment: CDR1 SEHNR and CDR2 FQNEAQ (reference sequence). V gave up 5 bases and J gave up 15 bases; unmatched junction bases: 7. This CDR3 region has 11 residues. CDR3 DNA sequence: TGTGCCAGCAGCGGGGGGGAGGGTCGGTTCTTC. Protein sequence: CASSGGEGRFF.